These 7 T cell receptor beta chains were sequenced from one sample in a study of cytomegalovirus exposure and HLA in healthy donors (TCRdb year 2017). Library prep was done by the immunoSEQ multiplex PCR assay. For the multiplex PCR, a mixture combining 60 forward primers for TCR Vbeta segments and 13 reverse primers for TCR Jbeta segments was used. This is the immuneACCESS table as TCRdb keeps it, with only in-frame sequences that have V and J called. A part of the clones is gone; compared with another copy, unresolved V genes explain less than half, and the rest is unexplained. Here the sample has 100,000 to 150,000 clones; around three quarters occur a single time. The ten top clones hold approximately 10% of the sample. Sequencing input: PBMCs. The source is a man in his thirties or forties in good health and CMV-seropositive.

This rearrangement joins TRBV19 to TRBJ2-2; TRBD1 matches 8 bases. This CDR3 contains 14 residues. Germline V lookup: CDR1 LNHDA, CDR2 SQIVND (reference sequence). With 4 bases clipped from V and 8 bases from J, the junction kept 6 bases outside the gene matches. CDR3 DNA: TGTGCCAGTAGTACCAGGGGGCGCAAAGGGGAGCTGTTTTTT. This encodes CASSTRGRKGELFF.

This chain connects TRBV7-9 to TRBJ2-3; 7 bases map to TRBD2. CDR1 and CDR2 (germline): SEHNR, FQNEAQ (reference sequence). The CDR3 contains 14 residues. V trimming: 1 base; J trimming: 4 bases; junction bases outside the gene matches: 2. The CDR3 nucleotides read TGTGCCAGCAGCTTAGGGCTAGCGGCAGATACGCAGTATTTT. Amino acids: CASSLGLAADTQYF. Full variable domain (rest looked up from reference TRBV7-9 and TRBJ2-3): DTGVSQNPRHKITKRGQNVTFRCDPISEHNRLYWYRQTLGQGPEFLTYFQNEAQLEKSRLLSDRFSAERPKGSFSTLEIQRTEQGDSAMYLCASSLGLAADTQYFGPGTRLTVL.

Concerning this clone: This specimen includes other DNA sequences encoding the same CDR3. The chain combines TRBV5-6 with TRBJ1-1; D is ambiguous. V was trimmed by 5 bases and J by 1 base, leaving 9 bases between them. CDR3 length: 13 residues. Germline V CDR1 and CDR2: SGHDT, YYEEEE. The CDR3 DNA follows: TGTGCCAGCAGTCTGGCAGGGAACACTGAAGCTTTCTTT. It translates to CASSLAGNTEAFF. The full variable domain, in which reference TRBV5-6 and TRBJ1-1 provide the parts outside the CDR3, is DAGVTQSPTHLIKTRGQQVTLRCSPKSGHDTVSWYQQALGQGPQFIFQYYEEEERQRGNFPDRFSGHQFPNYSSELNVNALLLGDSALYLCASSLAGNTEAFFGQGTRLTVV.

Note on this clone: A junction end diverges from the germline sequence, so it may reflect a read error. This sample includes further DNA sequences coding for the same CDR3. The chain employs TRBV15 and TRBJ1-1; perhaps TRBD1 as D (6 bases). Germline CDR1 reads LNHNV; CDR2 reads YYDKDF (reference sequence). This CDR3 comprises 14 residues. CDR3 DNA: TGTGCCACCAGCCTGGCAGGGGCTGGCGCTGAAGCCTTCTTT. It specifies CATSLAGAGAEAFF.

This clone showed up just a few times. This chain uses TRBV2 with TRBJ1-4; TRBD1 matches at 10 bases. Germline-derived CDR1 and CDR2 are SNHLY and FYNNEI. This CDR3 comprises 14 residues. The V segment lost 4 bases and the J segment 7 bases; nucleotides outside the gene matches: 3. CDR3 coding DNA: TGTGCCAGCAGTGGGACAGGGGGGAGTGAAAAACTGTTTTTT. Its protein product is CASSGTGGSEKLFF. The full variable domain, its missing parts supplied by reference TRBV2 and TRBJ1-4, is EPEVTQTPSHQVTQMGQEVILRCVPISNHLYFYWYRQILGQKVEFLVSFYNNEISEKSEIFDDQFSVERPDGSNFTLKIRSTKLEDSAMYFCASSGTGGSEKLFFGSGTQLSVL.

V gene TRBV10-1 combines with J gene TRBJ2-5, with 8 bases aligning to TRBD1. V shed 6 bases, J shed 0 bases, and the junction held 6 bases outside the gene matches. CDR3 length equals 15 residues. Germline V gives CDR1 WNHNN, CDR2 SYGVQD (reference sequence). CDR3 DNA: TGCGCCAGCAGCGAGACAGGGGATCACCAAGAGACCCAGTACTTC. Encoded protein: CASSETGDHQETQYF.

This chain uses TRBV19 with TRBJ1-1; D unclear. CDR1 LNHDA and CDR2 SQIVND come from the germline V gene (reference sequence). The CDR3 length is 13 residues. V was trimmed by 8 bases and J by 2 bases, leaving 12 bases between them. This CDR3 is CASAWRGNTEAFF. The CDR3 coding sequence is TGTGCCAGTGCCTGGCGGGGTAACACTGAAGCTTTCTTT.